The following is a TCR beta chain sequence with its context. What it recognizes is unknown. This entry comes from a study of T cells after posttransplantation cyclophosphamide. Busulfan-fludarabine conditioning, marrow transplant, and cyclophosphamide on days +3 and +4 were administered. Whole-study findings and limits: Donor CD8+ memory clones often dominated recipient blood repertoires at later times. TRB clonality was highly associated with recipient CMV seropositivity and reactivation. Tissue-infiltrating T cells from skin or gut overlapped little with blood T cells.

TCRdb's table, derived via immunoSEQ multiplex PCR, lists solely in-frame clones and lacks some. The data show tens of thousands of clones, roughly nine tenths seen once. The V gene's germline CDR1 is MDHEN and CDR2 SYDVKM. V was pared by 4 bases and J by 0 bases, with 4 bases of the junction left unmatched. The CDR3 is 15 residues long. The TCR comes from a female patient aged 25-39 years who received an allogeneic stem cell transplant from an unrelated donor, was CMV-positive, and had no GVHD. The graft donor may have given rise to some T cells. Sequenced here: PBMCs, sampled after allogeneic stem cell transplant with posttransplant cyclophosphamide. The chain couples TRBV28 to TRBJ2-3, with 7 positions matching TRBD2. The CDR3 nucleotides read TGTGCCAGCAGTTATACGGGGGGAAGCACAGATACGCAGTATTTT. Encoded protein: CASSYTGGSTDTQYF. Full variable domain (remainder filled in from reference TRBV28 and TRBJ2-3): DVKVTQSSRYLVKRTGEKVFLECVQDMDHENMFWYRQDPGLGLRLIYFSYDVKMKEKGDIPEGYSVSREKKERFSLILESASTNQTSMYLCASSYTGGSTDTQYFGPGTRLTVL.